These 18 T cell receptor beta chains share one sample of origin, sequenced in a study of CD8+CD57+ T cells in acquired aplastic anemia listed by TCRdb under 2018. The listed sequencing device is Illumina HiSeq 2000. TCR beta VDJ combination and CDR3 sequence profiling used genomic DNA as the template. Starting from the raw public reads, TCRdb applied fastp trimming at Q25, assembled clones with MiXCR and retained in-frame beta chains. Identical CDR3 protein sequences are pooled into one entry, listed with their most common genes and DNA. This sample lists fewer than 300,000 distinct CDR3 sequences; approximately 86% were detected once. Together, the top ten hold roughly 42% of the sample. Expansion of CD8+CD57+ cells had been shown by flow cytometry in the patients chosen for sequencing. The specimen sequenced was sorted CD4+, CD8+, or CD8+CD57+ T cells (not recorded which) from PBMCs. These receptors were taken from a human donor with aplastic anemia.

This rearrangement joins TRBV7-3 to TRBJ1-2, with a tentative D call TRBD1 (5 bases). Germline CDR1 is SGHTA and CDR2 is FQGTGA. The CDR3 consists of 15 residues. V gave up 3 bases and J gave up 3 bases, with 14 bases separating them. The CDR3 bases are TGTGCCAGCAGCTTGACAGCGGGGAGCGACTATGGCTACACCTTC. This codes for CASSLTAGSDYGYTF.

The rearrangement joins TRBV7-9 to TRBJ2-3; tentative D call: TRBD1 (5 bases). The DNA matches TRBJ1-5 better at its end, which makes the J call doubtful. This CDR3 spans 14 amino acids. CDR1 and CDR2 from the germline V gene are SEHNR and FQNEAQ (reference sequence). Here the CDR3 reads CASSWAGGPDTQHF. The DNA for the CDR3 is TGTGCCAGCAGCTGGGCGGGGGGTCCCGATACGCAGCATTTT.

The chain is built from TRBV12-3 or TRBV12-4 and TRBJ2-2; D gene uncertain. The V and J ends lost 3 bases and 4 bases respectively, with 6 bases between them. The CDR3 is 13 residues long. The CDR3 reads CASSFSGTGELFF. The CDR3 DNA follows: TGTGCCAGCAGTTTTAGTGGCACCGGGGAGCTGTTTTTT.

This chain links TRBV15 with TRBJ2-3; no clear D gene. The CDR3 covers 14 residues. The ends were cut back, 0 bases at V and 1 base at J, with 5 bases in the middle. Germline values: CDR1 LNHNV, CDR2 YYDKDF (reference sequence). CDR3 amino acids: CATSRDRGTDTQYF. The CDR3 DNA is TGTGCCACCAGCAGAGATCGGGGCACAGATACGCAGTATTTT. The variable domain in full, with the rest retrieved from reference TRBV15 and TRBJ2-3, is DAMVIQNPRYQVTQFGKPVTLSCSQTLNHNVMYWYQQKSSQAPKLLFHYYDKDFNNEADTPDNFQSRRPNTSFCFLDIRSPGLGDTAMYLCATSRDRGTDTQYFGPGTRLTVL.

A remark on this clonotype: The junction does not match germline at one end; this may be a read error. The V gene is TRBV7-8, the J gene TRBJ2-3; 7 positions match TRBD1. The CDR3 has 14 residues. Germline CDR1 SGHVS, CDR2 FQNEAQ. The CDR3 reads CASSLPPDGTAHSF. The CDR3, as DNA: TGTGCCAGCAGCTTACCTCCAGACGGGACAGCCCATTCCTTT.

To note about this clonotype: At one of its ends the junction is not consistent with the germline gene, which may arise from a read error. The J gene is TRBJ2-3, the V gene TRBV7-9, with TRBD2 identical over 7 bases. Germline values: CDR1 SEHNR, CDR2 FQNEAQ (reference sequence). The CDR3 length is 15 residues. As DNA, the CDR3 is TGCGCCAGCAGCGTAGGTCTAGCGGACACGAATACGCAGTATTTT. Protein product: CASSVGLADTNTQYF.

J is TRBJ2-4 and V is TRBV5-4, with D possibly called TRBD1 or TRBD2 (5 bases each). CDR1 is SGHNT, CDR2 YYREEE, per germline (reference sequence). V gave up 4 bases and J gave up 8 bases, with 10 bases separating them. This CDR3 is built from 12 residues. Written as DNA, the CDR3 is TGTGCCAGCAGCCGGGACGGGGACATTCAGTACTTC. This codes for CASSRDGDIQYF.

The chain carries TRBV19 and TRBJ2-7; no reliable D call. The CDR3 length is 15 residues. CDR1 and CDR2 from the germline V gene are LNHDA and SQIVND (reference sequence). CDR3 protein: CASSIPCGAHNEQFV. As DNA, the CDR3 is TGTGCCAGTAGTATACCATGCGGAGCCCACAACGAGCAGTTCGTC.

The chain links TRBV7-6 to TRBJ2-6; 7 bases are shared with TRBD1. V shed 1 base, J shed 10 bases, and the junction held 13 bases outside the gene matches. CDR1 is SGHVS and CDR2 is FNYEAQ in the germline V gene. The CDR3 runs 17 residues. The CDR3 bases are TGTGCCAGCAGCTTAGGGGACAGCAGAGAAGCGGAGAACGTCCTGACTTTC. Its translation is CASSLGDSREAENVLTF.

The chain joins TRBV7-9 to TRBJ1-2; maybe TRBD1 (5 bases). Trimming removed 2 bases from V and 13 bases from J, with 23 bases in between. The CDR3 length is 15 residues. Per germline, CDR1 SEHNR and CDR2 FQNEAQ (reference sequence). The CDR3 region has the DNA TGTGCCAGCAGCTTAACGGGTGGCTCCGGGGCCAACGTCACCTTC. Amino acids: CASSLTGGSGANVTF.

The gene calls are TRBV11-2 and TRBJ1-1; possibly TRBD1 for D (5 bases). This CDR3 has 15 amino acids. Trimming shortened V by 9 bases and J by 0 bases, and 17 bases separated the two germline ends. Germline V lookup: CDR1 SGHAT, CDR2 FQNNGV. The CDR3 spells CARSRDLPVNTEAFF. CDR3 coding DNA: TGTGCCAGAAGCAGGGATCTGCCGGTGAACACTGAAGCTTTCTTT.

The chain has TRBV9 and TRBJ1-1; D call uncertain. CDR3 length: 14 amino acids. Per the germline V gene, CDR1 is SGDLS and CDR2 is YYNGEE. V was clipped by 3 bases and J by 14 bases, with 23 bases between them. CDR3 in DNA: TGTGCCAGCAGCGGGGATTGGGGAGGTGGCTACACCTTCTTT. This translates into CASSGDWGGGYTFF.

The genes are TRBV29-1 and TRBJ1-2; tentative D call: TRBD1 (6 bases). CDR1 is SQVTM, CDR2 ANQGSEA, per germline. The CDR3 length is 12 residues. The ends were cut back, 4 bases at V and 7 bases at J, with 13 bases in the middle. DNA for the CDR3: TGCAGCGTTGTTCGGGACACAGTTGGCTACACCTTC. Translated, it gives CSVVRDTVGYTF.

The CDR3 is CASSLVGGPHNQQYF. As DNA, the CDR3 is TGTGCCAGCAGCTTAGTAGGAGGCCCACACAACCAGCAGTACTTC. J is TRBJ2-7 and V is TRBV7-8; D perhaps matches TRBD2 (5 bases). This CDR3 has 15 amino acids. In germline, CDR1 is SGHVS, CDR2 FQNEAQ. Trimming stripped 1 base from V and 8 bases from J, with 18 bases between.

The table lists this clonotype with a count of one. At one end the junction does not follow the germline gene, possibly because of a read error. The rearrangement uses TRBV12-3 or TRBV12-4 and TRBJ1-1; D might be TRBD1 (6 bases). The CDR3 consists of 17 residues. In nucleotides, the CDR3 is TGCACCAGCAGCCAAGACAGGCCAACGCCGTTGAACACTGAAGCTTTCTTT. Protein product: CTSSQDRPTPLNTEAFF.

The CDR3 bases are TGTGCCAGCAGCTTTCCTGCAGGCGCCGCAACCCAGTATTACGAGCAGTACGTC. Its translation is CASSFPAGAATQYYEQYV. This chain joins TRBV7-8 and TRBJ2-7; no definite D call. V dropped 3 bases and J dropped 4 bases, with 25 bases sitting between them. CDR1 is SGHVS, CDR2 FQNEAQ, per germline. CDR3 size: 18 residues.

V usage is TRBV11-2 and J usage is TRBJ2-7; D may correspond to TRBD1 or TRBD2 (5 bases each). This CDR3 region has 14 residues. Trimming cost V 6 bases and J 0 bases, with 12 bases left between them. The germline gives CDR1 SGHAT, CDR2 FQNNGV. The CDR3 region is CASRGDSYSYEQYF. The DNA for the CDR3 is TGTGCCAGCAGGGGGGATAGTTACTCCTACGAGCAGTACTTC.

Notes on this clonotype: The CDR3 ends on some other residue instead of the conserved phenylalanine or tryptophan, so this is likely a read error. It is unclear where the CDR3 begins or ends on the DNA, so no DNA is shown, and the CDR3 is as TCRdb lists it. The chain recombines TRBV10-3 with TRBJ1-6. Germline V gives CDR1 ENHRY, CDR2 SYGVKD. The CDR3 has 15 residues if both end residues are counted. CDR3 protein: CAISVKGQDDTPHHL.